This TCR beta chain stems from a study of patients and donors after allogeneic stem cell transplantation. MiXCR, run by TCRdb on the RT-PCR reads, gives a single entry per CDR3 protein. The sample contains some 150,000 distinct CDR3 sequences, about two fifths of which appear only once. The CDR3 covers 17 residues. Germline V gene sequence: CDR1 LGHDT, CDR2 YNNKEL (reference sequence). The V end was cut by 0 bases, the J end by 4 bases, with 16 bases between. The TCR was taken from a human donor who was either an allogeneic HSCT recipient or a stem cell or donor lymphocyte infusion donor (not recorded which). It is not recorded whose cells these are; they may come from a transplant donor. This rearrangement joins TRBV3-1 to TRBJ1-3; D is undetermined. The sequenced sample was blood, either unsorted or a sorted T cell fraction (not recorded which). The CDR3 reads CASSQDPASQGGNTIYF. The CDR3 bases are TGTGCCAGCAGCCAAGATCCGGCCTCCCAAGGGGGAAACACCATATATTTT.